Listed below are T cell receptor beta chains from one sample, sequenced in a study of OX40 agonist ivuxolimab in advanced cancers. Using immunoSEQ multiplex PCR, the repertoire was profiled, and TCRdb retains in-frame clones only, with some absent. Among 80,000 or so clones listed, 84% were seen once. Sequencing was performed on CD4+ or CD8+ T cells sorted from blood, taken in a trial of the OX40 agonist ivuxolimab. The receptors were gathered from an adult with an advanced solid tumor such as melanoma, head and neck, liver or kidney cancer. CDR3s include the opening cysteine and the closing phenylalanine or tryptophan. A D gene is named only where the DNA matches it firmly. The size field is filled for only some rows; it gives once, few, many or a size class.

v_call	j_call	clone_size	d_call	cdr3_nt	cdr3_aa
TRBV4-1	TRBJ1-2	-	TRBD1	TGCGCCAGCAGCCAGTTAACAGGACAGGGGGCGCGAAGGGGCTACACCTTC	CASSQLTGQGARRGYTF
TRBV2	TRBJ2-7	-	-	TGTGCCAGCAGTCGCGGTGCCGGCGGGACACCTTACGAGCAGTACTTC	CASSRGAGGTPYEQYF
TRBV5-5	TRBJ1-6	-	TRBD1	TGTGCCAGCAGTTCGCTTGGACAGGGGACAAATTCACCCCTCCACTTT	CASSSLGQGTNSPLHF
TRBV7-2	TRBJ2-7	-	TRBD2	TGTGCCAGCAGGCTGCGACTAGCGAATTACGAGCAGTACTTC	CASRLRLANYEQYF
TRBV12-5	TRBJ1-1	-	-	TGTGCTAGTGGTTTCCTGGGGAACACTGAAGCTTTCTTT	CASGFLGNTEAFF
TRBV30	TRBJ1-6	-	-	TGTGCCTGGAGTTTTAGATCCCCAAATTCACCCCTCCACTTT	CAWSFRSPNSPLHF
TRBV5-1	TRBJ2-5	-	-	TGCGCCAGCAGCTACATTGGGGGGGCCTGGCGGGGAGAGACCCAGTACTTC	CASSYIGGAWRGETQYF
TRBV4-2	TRBJ1-4	-	-	TGTGCCAGCACCACAGGCATTGCAACTAATGAAAAACTGTTTTTT	CASTTGIATNEKLFF
TRBV18	TRBJ2-3	few	TRBD2	TGTGCCAGCTCACCGGGACTAGCGGGTGCAGATACGCAGTATTTT	CASSPGLAGADTQYF
TRBV6-5	TRBJ2-1	-	-	TGTGCCAGCAGAGGATCGGCAGCCGGGTACGAGCAGTTCTTC	CASRGSAAGYEQFF
TRBV10-2	TRBJ1-5	once	TRBD1	TGCGCCAGCAGTGAGCTTAGGGACAGGGCACAGCCCCAGCATTTT	CASSELRDRAQPQHF
TRBV6-1	TRBJ1-1	once	-	TGTGCCAGCAGTGAATCCGACTTGACTGAAGCTTTCTTT	CASSESDLTEAFF
TRBV4-3	TRBJ2-3	-	-	TGCGCCAGCAGCCACCGTGGGGATTTGGCAGATACGCAGTATTTT	CASSHRGDLADTQYF
TRBV30	TRBJ1-5	-	-	TGTGCCTGGAGTCCGCGGGGGACTCAGCCCCAGCATTTT	CAWSPRGTQPQHF
TRBV10-3	TRBJ2-7	-	TRBD2	TGTGCCATCAGTGGGGCCTTCGAGCGGGGGGAATATACCTACGAGCAGTACTTC	CAISGAFERGEYTYEQYF
TRBV19	TRBJ1-2	once	-	TGTGCCAGTAGTATTCGAGACAGCTATGGCTACACCTTC	CASSIRDSYGYTF
TRBV7-8	TRBJ2-1	-	-	TGTGCCAGCCTGGACTATGATGAGCAGTTCTTC	CASLDYDEQFF
TRBV10-3	TRBJ2-7	-	TRBD2	TGTGCCATCAGTGGGCTAGCGGGAGGGCCGTACGAGCAGTACTTC	CAISGLAGGPYEQYF
TRBV4-2	TRBJ1-1	-	-	TGTGCCAGCAGCCAAGACGGGGTTCAGGTTGGGGTGCGCACTGAAGCTTTCTTT	CASSQDGVQVGVRTEAFF
TRBV30	TRBJ2-7	-	-	TGTGCCTGGAGTGTACCGGGGGCTAGGTACGAGCAGTACTTC	CAWSVPGARYEQYF
TRBV7-2	TRBJ2-5	once	TRBD2	TGTGCCAGCAGCTCCATGGGGGGGGAGTATGAGACCCAGTACTTC	CASSSMGGEYETQYF
TRBV6-6	TRBJ1-5	-	TRBD1	TGTGCCAGCAGGGGGACAGGAGTTAGCAATCAGCCCCAGCATTTT	CASRGTGVSNQPQHF
TRBV27	TRBJ2-7	-	TRBD1	TGTGCCAGCAGTCAAACACCCCGGGACAGGGTCTACGAGCAGTACTTC	CASSQTPRDRVYEQYF
TRBV28	TRBJ1-6	few	-	TGTGCCAGCAGTTCCGTCACAGCCATCAACTCCTATAATTCACCCCTCCACTTT	CASSSVTAINSYNSPLHF
TRBV27	TRBJ2-2	few	TRBD2	TGTGCCAGCAGTTTTCGCGCGGGAGAGGCCGGGGAGCTGTTTTTT	CASSFRAGEAGELFF
TRBV7-9	TRBJ1-2	-	TRBD1	TGTGCCAGCAGCTTAGAACCTGACAGGGGAATAGATGGCTACACCTTC	CASSLEPDRGIDGYTF
TRBV27	TRBJ1-2	-	-	TGTGCCAGCAGTGCCGCTCGATTCTATGGCTACACCTTC	CASSAARFYGYTF
TRBV6-5	TRBJ1-5	-	TRBD1	TGTGCCAGCAGTGGTAGACAGGGGCCGAATCAGCCCCAGCATTTT	CASSGRQGPNQPQHF
TRBV13	TRBJ2-1	-	TRBD1	TGTGCCAGCAGCTTCCGGGACAGGGGGCTCGGACAGCTCAGGAATGAGCAGTTCTTC	CASSFRDRGLGQLRNEQFF
TRBV10-3	TRBJ2-2	once	TRBD2	TGTGCCATCAGTGAGACCGTGGCTAGCGGGAGTACCGGGGAGCTGTTTTTT	CAISETVASGSTGELFF
TRBV20-1	TRBJ1-2	-	-	TGCAGTGTGGCCGGCTTCTATGGCTACACCTTC	CSVAGFYGYTF
TRBV19	TRBJ2-7	-	TRBD1	TGTGCCAGTAATCCATCGACAGGGGACTACGAGCAGTACTTC	CASNPSTGDYEQYF
TRBV6-6	TRBJ1-1	-	-	TGTGCCAGCAGCTCACATCAGGGGAACACTGAAGCTTTCTTT	CASSSHQGNTEAFF
TRBV4-1	TRBJ1-3	-	TRBD1	TGCGCCAGCAGCCAAGATGAGACAGGGACTGGAAACACCATATATTTT	CASSQDETGTGNTIYF
TRBV5-1	TRBJ1-4	-	-	TGCGCCAGCAGCTCCGGATCGGAGGATGAAAAACTGTTTTTT	CASSSGSEDEKLFF
TRBV6-6	TRBJ2-5	-	-	TGTGCCAGCAGTTACACTAGCTGGGAGACCCAGTACTTC	CASSYTSWETQYF
TRBV10-1	TRBJ2-2	-	-	TGCGCCAGCAGTACCTTCGCGGCAGGGGACCTGAGAACCGGGGAGCTGTTTTTT	CASSTFAAGDLRTGELFF
TRBV19	TRBJ1-1	-	-	TGTGCCAGTAGTATCGAGACAGGTGTGAACACTGAAGCTTTCTTT	CASSIETGVNTEAFF
TRBV5-1	TRBJ2-3	-	-	TGCGCCAGCAGCCCCCGGCCAACAGGCGGCACAGATACGCAGTATTTT	CASSPRPTGGTDTQYF
TRBV5-6	TRBJ1-4	-	TRBD1	TGTGCCAGCAGCTCGCCGGGACAGGGAAGGGAAAAACTGTTTTTT	CASSSPGQGREKLFF
TRBV7-9	TRBJ2-1	-	TRBD2	TGTGCCAGCAGCTTAGAACTAGCGGGGACCTACAATGAGCAGTTCTTC	CASSLELAGTYNEQFF
TRBV2	TRBJ2-7	-	TRBD1	TGTGCCAGCAGTCTGGACAGGCCCTACGAGCAGTACTTC	CASSLDRPYEQYF